This entry features one TCR beta chain sequence. Its specificity is not known. The data are from a study of cytotoxic CD8 clonotypes in ibrutinib-treated CLL. Turning to the study itself: The patients comprised about eleven relapsed/refractory and about 15 treatment-naive cases, approximately 18 IGHV unmutated.

The repertoire was sequenced with immunoSEQ multiplex PCR; TCRdb's copy has only in-frame clones and lacks some. The sample consists of more than 300,000 clones, roughly 80% of them appearing once. The germline gives CDR1 LGHNA, CDR2 YNFKEQ. V lost 4 bases to trimming and J lost 3 bases, with 13 bases between them. The CDR3 loop spans 15 amino acids. Findings of the study overall: The study found baseline clonality above age-matched healthy donors, tracking circulating CD8+ T-cell counts.

This specimen was PBMCs, taken before ibrutinib treatment. This sequence originates from a human donor with chronic lymphocytic leukemia. The chain links TRBV4-2 to TRBJ2-1; tentatively, D is TRBD2 (6 bases). DNA of the CDR3: TGTGCCAGCAGCCCTTTGCGGGGAGTCTACAATGAGCAGTTCTTC. Its translation is CASSPLRGVYNEQFF.